This T cell receptor (beta chain) was profiled in a study of T cell repertoires in cytomegalovirus infection. In the study overall: Matching HLA type, along with CMV infection, was indicated by public TCR beta signatures. General study results and limits: Ex vivo responses were dominated by HLA-C-restricted CMV-specific TCR beta clonotypes. Accumulated public TCR beta family frequency recognized individuals carrying CMV together with the relevant HLA.

TCRdb recomputed calls from the reads with MiXCR, one row per CDR3 protein. The sample carries hundreds of thousands of distinct CDR3 sequences, approximately 24% recorded once. V was trimmed by 7 bases and J by 8 bases, leaving 17 bases between them. CDR1 is SQVTM and CDR2 is ANQGSEA in the germline V gene. The CDR3 runs to 12 residues. Remarks on this clonotype: Its antigen is still unknown.

The chain links TRBV29-1 to TRBJ1-1; D remains ambiguous. The TCR comes from a human donor in good health (CMV status not recorded). Some clones in this sample may be carry-over from other donors' samples. Sequenced: CD8+ T cells from PBMCs. CDR3 amino acids: CSGRRILQEAFF. CDR3 in DNA: TGCAGCGGAAGGCGGATCCTCCAAGAAGCTTTCTTT.